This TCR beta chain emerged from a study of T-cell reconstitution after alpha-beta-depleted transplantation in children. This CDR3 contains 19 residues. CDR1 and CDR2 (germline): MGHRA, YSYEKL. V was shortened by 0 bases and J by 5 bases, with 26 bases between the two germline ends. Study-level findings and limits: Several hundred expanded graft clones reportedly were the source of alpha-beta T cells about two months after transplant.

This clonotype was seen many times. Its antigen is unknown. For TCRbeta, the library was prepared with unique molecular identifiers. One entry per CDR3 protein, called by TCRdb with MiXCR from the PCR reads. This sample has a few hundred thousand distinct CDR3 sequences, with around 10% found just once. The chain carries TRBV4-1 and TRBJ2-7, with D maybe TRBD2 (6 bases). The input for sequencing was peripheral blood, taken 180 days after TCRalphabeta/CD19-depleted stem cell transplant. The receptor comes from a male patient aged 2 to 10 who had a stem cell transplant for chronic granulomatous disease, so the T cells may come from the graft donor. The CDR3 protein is CASSQDLGSGSLEGNEQYF. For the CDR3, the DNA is TGCGCCAGCAGCCAAGATCTGGGTAGCGGATCCCTAGAGGGGAACGAGCAGTACTTC.